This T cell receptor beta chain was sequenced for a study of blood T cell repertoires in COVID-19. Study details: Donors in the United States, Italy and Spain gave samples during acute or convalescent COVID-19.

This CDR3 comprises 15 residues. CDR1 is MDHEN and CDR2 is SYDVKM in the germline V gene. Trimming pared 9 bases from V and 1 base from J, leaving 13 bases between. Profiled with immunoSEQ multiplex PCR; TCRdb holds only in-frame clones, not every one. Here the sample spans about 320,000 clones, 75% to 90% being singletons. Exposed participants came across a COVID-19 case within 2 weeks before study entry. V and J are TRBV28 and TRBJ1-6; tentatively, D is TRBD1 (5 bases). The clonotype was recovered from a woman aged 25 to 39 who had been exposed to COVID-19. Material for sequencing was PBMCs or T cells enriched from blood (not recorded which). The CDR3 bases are TGTGCCAGTAAGACGGGGGGTTCCTATAATTCACCCCTCCACTTT. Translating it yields CASKTGGSYNSPLHF.